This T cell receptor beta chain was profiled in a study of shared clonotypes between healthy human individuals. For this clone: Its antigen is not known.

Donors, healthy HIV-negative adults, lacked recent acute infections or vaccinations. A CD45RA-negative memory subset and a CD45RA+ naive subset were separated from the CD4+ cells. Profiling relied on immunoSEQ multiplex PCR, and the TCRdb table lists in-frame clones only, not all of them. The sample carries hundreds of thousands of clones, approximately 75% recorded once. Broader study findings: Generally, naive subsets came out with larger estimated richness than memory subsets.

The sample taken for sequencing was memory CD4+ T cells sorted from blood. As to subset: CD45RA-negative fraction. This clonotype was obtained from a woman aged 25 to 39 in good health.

The CDR3 protein is CASSIKGEGQYF. CDR3 nucleotide sequence: TGTGCCAGCAGCATTAAGGGGGAGGGGCAGTACTTC. This chain connects TRBV28 to TRBJ2-7; weak D call: TRBD2 (7 bases). The CDR3 contains 12 residues. V lost 6 bases, J lost 9 bases, and 15 bases lay in between. The germline CDR1 and CDR2 sequences are MDHEN and SYDVKM.